One sample yielded the 31 T cell receptor beta chains listed below, sequenced in a study of blood T cell repertoires in COVID-19. Measured with immunoSEQ multiplex PCR; TCRdb has only the in-frame clones, and not every one. The table has roughly 500,000 clones, roughly 87% seen once; the top ten hold 0.7% to 1%. Sequenced sample: peripheral blood. The receptors were sampled from a man aged 18 to 29 with COVID-19, enrolled during active disease.

There are a few counts of this clone. The chain links TRBV27 to TRBJ1-2, with 9 bases aligning to TRBD1. Trimming cost V 5 bases and J 6 bases; bases outside gene matches: 10. Germline loops: CDR1 MNHEY, CDR2 SMNVEV (reference sequence). The CDR3 has 15 amino acids. The CDR3 is CASSAVGTGRDGYTF. CDR3 DNA sequence: TGTGCCAGCAGTGCCGTCGGGACAGGGAGGGATGGCTACACCTTC.

This rearrangement joins TRBV9 to TRBJ2-7; the match to TRBD1 covers 10 bases. Trimming cost V 0 bases and J 5 bases; bases outside gene matches: 2. Germline CDR1 reads SGDLS; CDR2 reads YYNGEE. This CDR3 region has 14 residues. CDR3 coding DNA: TGTGCCAGCAGCGTAGTCGGACAGGGGGACGAGCAGTACTTC. This codes for CASSVVGQGDEQYF.

The genes are TRBV24-1 and TRBJ1-2, with D perhaps TRBD1 (6 bases). Trimming pared 5 bases from V and 4 bases from J, leaving 7 bases between. The CDR3 extends over 12 amino acids. The germline V gene encodes CDR1 KGHDR and CDR2 SFDVKD. This chain's CDR3 is CATSGGLYGYTF. CDR3 nucleotide sequence: TGTGCCACCAGTGGGGGGCTCTATGGCTACACCTTC.

The chain uses TRBV2 and TRBJ2-7; possible D gene TRBD2, 5 bases. Germline V CDR1 and CDR2: SNHLY, FYNNEI. V was trimmed by 4 bases and J by 1 base, leaving 5 bases between them. The CDR3 contains 12 residues. CDR3 in DNA: TGTGCCAGCAGTGGGGAGTCCTACGAGCAGTACTTC. The encoded protein is CASSGESYEQYF.

The rearrangement joins TRBV5-1 to TRBJ2-5; 7 bases line up with TRBD2. The CDR3 is 19 amino acids. Per germline, CDR1 SGHRS and CDR2 YFSETQ. V lost 4 bases and J lost 1; bases outside the gene matches: 19. CDR3 sequence (DNA): TGCGCCAGCAGCCGTCAAACCGTACGAGGGAGCGGGACCCAAGAGACCCAGTACTTC. This translates into CASSRQTVRGSGTQETQYF.

The chain joins TRBV27 to TRBJ1-1, with D unclear. This CDR3 has 14 residues. CDR1 is MNHEY, CDR2 SMNVEV, per germline (reference sequence). V dropped 0 bases and J dropped 6 bases, with 11 bases sitting between them. The CDR3 nucleotides are TGTGCCAGCAGTTTATCCCGGGAGCACCCTGAAGCTTTCTTT. This translates into CASSLSREHPEAFF.

The V and J genes are TRBV29-1 and TRBJ1-1; the D gene is possibly TRBD1 (6 bases). V lost 6 bases and J 0 bases, leaving 11 bases between the germline ends. CDR1 is SQVTM, CDR2 ANQGSEA, per germline. The CDR3 is made up of 13 amino acids. The DNA of the CDR3 is TGCAGCGTCTCACAGGGCATGAACACTGAAGCTTTCTTT. Translation gives CSVSQGMNTEAFF.

The chain uses TRBV6-6 and TRBJ1-1; D is ambiguous. V was trimmed by 4 bases and J by 1 base, leaving 10 bases between them. The length of the CDR3 is 14 residues. Germline V gene sequence: CDR1 MNHNY, CDR2 SVGAGI (reference sequence). The CDR3 is CASSFTGRNTEAFF. The CDR3 DNA reads as TGTGCCAGCAGTTTTACTGGGAGGAACACTGAAGCTTTCTTT.

This chain uses TRBV2 with TRBJ2-7; no clear D gene. Trimming left V 8 bases short and J 6 bases short, with 14 bases between. Looked up from germline, CDR1 is SNHLY and CDR2 is FYNNEI. The CDR3 has 12 amino acids. Here the CDR3 reads CASGQTYSEQYF. The CDR3 bases are TGTGCCAGCGGGCAGACCTACTCCGAGCAGTACTTC.

This rearrangement joins TRBV2 to TRBJ2-5; D perhaps matches TRBD2 (5 bases). Germline CDR1 is SNHLY and CDR2 is FYNNEI. V lost 8 bases to trimming and J lost 2 bases, with 9 bases between them. The CDR3 spans 12 residues. The CDR3 loop reads CASLGVQETQYF. The CDR3 bases are TGTGCCAGCCTCGGGGTTCAAGAGACCCAGTACTTC.

The chain combines TRBV12-3 or TRBV12-4 with TRBJ2-2, with TRBD1 as a possible D gene (6 bases). There are 13 residues in the CDR3. Trimming left V 4 bases short and J 9 bases short, with 12 bases between. The CDR3 reads CASSSYRVRELFF. The CDR3 bases are TGTGCCAGCAGTTCCTACAGGGTGAGGGAGCTGTTTTTT.

This clone was detected once. V gene TRBV6-5 combines with J gene TRBJ1-3; D is undetermined. Germline assignment: CDR1 MNHEY and CDR2 SVGAGI. The CDR3 is 14 amino acids. With 3 bases removed from V and 0 bases from J, the gap between germline ends came to 6 bases. The CDR3 sequence is CASSYYSSGNTIYF. In DNA form, the CDR3 reads TGTGCCAGCAGTTATTACAGCTCTGGAAACACCATATATTTT.

This rearrangement joins TRBV5-1 to TRBJ2-2; D is perhaps TRBD2 (5 bases). The germline gives CDR1 SGHRS, CDR2 YFSETQ. CDR3 length equals 14 residues. V lost 9 bases and J lost 0, with 12 bases in between. In nucleotides, the CDR3 is TGCGCCACCACTGACTACGCGAACACCGGGGAGCTGTTTTTT. It encodes CATTDYANTGELFF.

The V call is TRBV9, the J call TRBJ1-2; D remains unclear. The germline V gene has CDR1 SGDLS and CDR2 YYNGEE. This CDR3 contains 15 residues. With 0 bases removed from V and 1 base from J, the gap between germline ends came to 10 bases. CDR3: CASSVGYRDNYGYTF. The CDR3 region has the DNA TGTGCCAGCAGCGTAGGTTACAGAGATAACTATGGCTACACCTTC.

The chain recombines TRBV5-5 with TRBJ2-2; D might be TRBD2 (5 bases). V lost 0 bases and J lost 3, with 15 bases in between. The germline V gene has CDR1 SGHKS and CDR2 YYEKEE (reference sequence). The CDR3 is 17 residues long. CDR3 nucleotide sequence: TGTGCCAGCAGCTTGGCCCCAGCGCTCGGGGACACCGGGGAGCTGTTTTTT. Protein: CASSLAPALGDTGELFF.

The chain carries TRBV18 and TRBJ2-7, with 7 positions matching TRBD2. CDR3 length equals 14 residues. Unmatched junction bases numbered 8, after V lost 3 bases and J lost 6 bases. Germline values: CDR1 KGHSH, CDR2 LQKENI. DNA of the CDR3: TGTGCCAGCTCACCCCCGGGGACTACCTTCGAGCAGTACTTC. Translating gives CASSPPGTTFEQYF.

The V gene is TRBV5-5, the J gene TRBJ2-7; D gene ambiguous. Deletions cut 3 bases from V and 5 bases from J, with 12 bases between. Germline V gives CDR1 SGHKS, CDR2 YYEKEE (reference sequence). This CDR3 comprises 13 residues. The CDR3 coding sequence is TGTGCCAGCAGCTCGGTGAGCCTGAACGAGCAGTACTTC. This encodes CASSSVSLNEQYF.

V is TRBV6-2 or TRBV6-3 and J is TRBJ2-7; D perhaps matches TRBD1 (5 bases). The CDR3 is 14 amino acids. V was trimmed by 0 bases and J by 2 bases, leaving 8 bases between them. Germline V CDR1 and CDR2: MNHEY, SVGEGT. This chain's CDR3 is CASSYSTATYEQYF. The CDR3 coding sequence is TGTGCCAGCAGTTACTCGACAGCTACCTACGAGCAGTACTTC.

The gene calls are TRBV6-6 and TRBJ1-5; 9 nucleotides line up with TRBD1. The V segment lost 2 bases and the J segment 5 bases; nucleotides outside the gene matches: 7. Germline CDR1 is MNHNY and CDR2 is SVGAGI (reference sequence). The CDR3 is 16 amino acids. As DNA, the CDR3 is TGTGCCAGCAGTTACATGGACAGGGGTTGGGATCAGCCCCAGCATTTT. Its translation: CASSYMDRGWDQPQHF.

J is TRBJ2-2 and V is TRBV9; TRBD1 agrees at 7 bases. CDR1 is SGDLS, CDR2 YYNGEE, per germline. V dropped 2 bases and J dropped 2; count of bases not matched to a gene: 3. This CDR3 region has 15 residues. Here the CDR3 DNA reads TGTGCCAGCAGCGTGACAGGGCATAACACCGGGGAGCTGTTTTTT. It yields the protein CASSVTGHNTGELFF.

This chain uses TRBV7-9 with TRBJ2-2; 9 positions agree with TRBD1. V trimming: 5 bases; J trimming: 9 bases; junction bases outside the gene matches: 10. The germline CDR1 and CDR2 sequences are SEHNR and FQNEAQ (reference sequence). The CDR3 is made up of 15 amino acids. For the CDR3, the DNA is TGTGCCAGCAGCCTACCGGGACAGGGATTCCGGGAGCTGTTTTTT. Its protein product is CASSLPGQGFRELFF.

This clone was detected only once. The same CDR3 also results from other DNA sequences found in this sample. The genes are TRBV2 and TRBJ1-2; 8 bases map to TRBD1. This CDR3 is built from 13 residues. The V and J ends lost 4 bases and 4 bases, in that order; junction bases with no gene match: 2. Germline CDR1 and CDR2: SNHLY and FYNNEI. CDR3 loop: CASSVQGAYGYTF. The CDR3 region has the DNA TGTGCCAGCAGTGTGCAGGGGGCCTATGGCTACACCTTC.

The V gene is TRBV24-1, the J gene TRBJ2-2; 9 nucleotides agree with TRBD1. V lost 11 bases and J lost 4; bases outside the gene matches: 13. This CDR3 has 16 residues. CDR1 and CDR2 from the germline V gene are KGHDR and SFDVKD. The CDR3 DNA sequence: TGTGCCATCCAAAGTCCGGGACAGGGCCGCACCGGGGAGCTGTTTTTT. Its protein product is CAIQSPGQGRTGELFF.

This chain connects TRBV13 to TRBJ2-7, with a possible D match to TRBD1 (6 bases). Between the trimmed V and J ends, which lost 4 bases and 3 bases, there was a span of 7 bases. The germline gives CDR1 PRHDT, CDR2 FYEKMQ (reference sequence). CDR3 size: 12 residues. As DNA, the CDR3 is TGTGCCAGCAGCTCACAGGGCTACGAGCAGTACTTC. Amino acids: CASSSQGYEQYF.

The chain employs TRBV4-1 and TRBJ1-5; D gene ambiguous. CDR1 is MGHRA and CDR2 is YSYEKL in the germline V gene. The CDR3 contains 15 residues. The germline V and J ends were trimmed by 1 base and 0 bases, with 7 bases remaining between them. The CDR3, as DNA: TGCGCCAGCAGCCAAGCTTCGGGTAGCAATCAGCCCCAGCATTTT. It specifies CASSQASGSNQPQHF.

This chain uses TRBV10-3 with TRBJ2-3; 14 bases are a match to TRBD2. Losses at the gene ends were 0 bases for V and 0 bases for J; bases not matched to a gene: 11. Germline V gives CDR1 ENHRY, CDR2 SYGVKD. CDR3 length: 21 residues. The DNA for the CDR3 is TGTGCCATCAGTGAGTCGCTCGGACTAGCGGGGGGACACTCTAGCACAGATACGCAGTATTTT. This codes for CAISESLGLAGGHSSTDTQYF.

This clone turned up a few times. The J gene is TRBJ2-5, the V gene TRBV6-5; 7 nucleotides align to TRBD1. The CDR3 extends over 15 amino acids. J lost 5 bases, V lost 5 bases, and 11 bases had no gene match. Looked up from germline, CDR1 is MNHEY and CDR2 is SVGAGI. For the CDR3, the DNA is TGTGCCAGCAGTAGAGCGGTGACAGGGACGGAGACCCAGTACTTC. Protein product: CASSRAVTGTETQYF.

The V call is TRBV9, the J call TRBJ2-1, with D possibly matching TRBD1 (6 bases). Germline CDR1 reads SGDLS; CDR2 reads YYNGEE. The CDR3 contains 14 residues. Deletions cut 0 bases from V and 7 bases from J, with 11 bases between. As DNA, the CDR3 is TGTGCCAGCAGCGTAGAGGACAGCTTAAATGAGCAGTTCTTC. It translates to CASSVEDSLNEQFF.

In regard to this clone: The junction and the germline gene differ at one end; a read error may be behind it. V and J are TRBV11-2 and TRBJ2-1, with no clear D. CDR3 length: 12 amino acids. Germline values: CDR1 SGHAT, CDR2 FQNNGV. The CDR3 DNA is TGTGCCAGCAGCTTAGGGCCCAGAATCAGGATCTTC. It encodes CASSLGPRIRIF.

This clone has only one observation. The chain is built from TRBV18 and TRBJ1-1; 11 bases agree with TRBD1. In germline, CDR1 is KGHSH, CDR2 LQKENI. This CDR3 spans 13 amino acids. Trimming cost V 0 bases and J 10 bases; bases outside gene matches: 1. This CDR3 reads CASSPPGQGGAFF. The CDR3 region has the DNA TGTGCCAGCTCACCACCGGGACAGGGGGGAGCTTTCTTT.

The table lists this clone with a count of one. This chain links TRBV6-1 with TRBJ1-5; the D is unclear. The CDR3 sequence is 17 residues long. Germline V CDR1 and CDR2: MNHNS, SASEGT. V was trimmed by 4 bases and J by 0 bases, leaving 16 bases between them. Here the CDR3 reads CASSGRTPLFSNQPQHF. The CDR3 coding sequence is TGTGCCAGCAGTGGGCGGACTCCTTTATTTAGCAATCAGCCCCAGCATTTT.